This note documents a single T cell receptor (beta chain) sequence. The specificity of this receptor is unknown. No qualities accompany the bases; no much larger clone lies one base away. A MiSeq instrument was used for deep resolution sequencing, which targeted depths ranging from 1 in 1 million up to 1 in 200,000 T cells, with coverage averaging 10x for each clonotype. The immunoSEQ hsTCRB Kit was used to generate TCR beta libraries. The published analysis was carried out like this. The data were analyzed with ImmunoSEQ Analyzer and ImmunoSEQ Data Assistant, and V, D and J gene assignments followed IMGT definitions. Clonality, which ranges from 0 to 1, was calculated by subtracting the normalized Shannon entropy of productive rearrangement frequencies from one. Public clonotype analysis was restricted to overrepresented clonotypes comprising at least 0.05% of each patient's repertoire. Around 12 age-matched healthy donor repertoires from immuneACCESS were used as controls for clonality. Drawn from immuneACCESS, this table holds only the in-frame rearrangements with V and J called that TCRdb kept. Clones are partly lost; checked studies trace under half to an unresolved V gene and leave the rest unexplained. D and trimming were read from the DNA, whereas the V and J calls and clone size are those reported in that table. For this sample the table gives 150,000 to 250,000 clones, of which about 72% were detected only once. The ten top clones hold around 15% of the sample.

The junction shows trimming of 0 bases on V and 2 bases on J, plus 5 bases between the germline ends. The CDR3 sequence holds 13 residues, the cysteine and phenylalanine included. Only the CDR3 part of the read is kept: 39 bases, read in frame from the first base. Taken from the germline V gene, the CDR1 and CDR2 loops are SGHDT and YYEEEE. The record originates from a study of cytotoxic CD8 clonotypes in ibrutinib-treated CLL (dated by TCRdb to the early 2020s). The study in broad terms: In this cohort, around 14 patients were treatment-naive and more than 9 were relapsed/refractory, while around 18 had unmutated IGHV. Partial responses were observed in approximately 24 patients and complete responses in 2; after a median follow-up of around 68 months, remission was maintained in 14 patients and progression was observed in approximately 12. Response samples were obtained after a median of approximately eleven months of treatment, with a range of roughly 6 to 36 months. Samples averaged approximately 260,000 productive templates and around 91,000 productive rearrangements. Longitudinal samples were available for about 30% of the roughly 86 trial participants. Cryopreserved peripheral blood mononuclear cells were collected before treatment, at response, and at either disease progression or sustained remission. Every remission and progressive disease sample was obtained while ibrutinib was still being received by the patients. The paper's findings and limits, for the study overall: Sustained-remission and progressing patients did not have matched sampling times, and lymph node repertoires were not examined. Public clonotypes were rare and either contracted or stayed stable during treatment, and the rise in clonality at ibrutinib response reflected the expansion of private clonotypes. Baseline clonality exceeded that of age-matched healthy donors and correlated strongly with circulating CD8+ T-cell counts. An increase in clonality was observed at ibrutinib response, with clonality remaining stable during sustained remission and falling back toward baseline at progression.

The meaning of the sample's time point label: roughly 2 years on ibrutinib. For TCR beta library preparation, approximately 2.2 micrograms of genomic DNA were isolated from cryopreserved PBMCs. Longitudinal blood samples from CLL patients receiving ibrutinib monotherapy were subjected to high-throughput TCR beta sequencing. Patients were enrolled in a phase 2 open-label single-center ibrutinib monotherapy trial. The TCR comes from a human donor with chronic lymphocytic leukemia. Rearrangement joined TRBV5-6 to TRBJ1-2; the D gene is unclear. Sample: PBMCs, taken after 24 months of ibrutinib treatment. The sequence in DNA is TGTGCCAGCAGCTTGGCGGGGAACTATGGCTACACCTTC. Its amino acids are CASSLAGNYGYTF. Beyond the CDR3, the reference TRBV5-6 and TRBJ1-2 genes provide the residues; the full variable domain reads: DAGVTQSPTHLIKTRGQQVTLRCSPKSGHDTVSWYQQALGQGPQFIFQYYEEEERQRGNFPDRFSGHQFPNYSSELNVNALLLGDSALYLCASSLAGNYGYTFGSGTRLTVV.